The 21 T cell receptor beta chains below come from one sample, sequenced in a study of beta chain features in type 1 diabetes. Study findings and constraints: Moderately but significantly shorter TCRB CDR3s were found in Type 1 diabetes patients in all four CD4+ subsets.

The authors reverse transcribed all of the isolated RNA, so sequencing captured expressed TCRB transcripts. Sequenced by immunoSEQ multiplex PCR; TCRdb stores in-frame clones only, minus some. The table shows some 640,000 clones, with more than 12% occurring only once. Antigen specificity for these receptors is unknown. Sequencing was done on a sample of naive CD4+ T cells from blood. All receptors come from a man aged 18 to 30 with type 1 diabetes.

This clone was found a few times. This chain uses TRBV2 with TRBJ1-2; 8 bases fit TRBD1. The junction had 2 bases not matched to a gene; V was cut back by 6 bases and J by 2 bases. This CDR3 region has 13 residues. Germline V gives CDR1 SNHLY, CDR2 FYNNEI. CDR3 protein: CASRDRDNYGYTF. CDR3 nucleotides: TGTGCCAGCAGGGACAGGGACAACTATGGCTACACCTTC.

The rearrangement links TRBV6-6 to TRBJ2-3; 9 nucleotides line up with TRBD1. After removal of 0 bases from V and 5 bases from J, the junction contained 3 bases not matched to a gene. The CDR3 consists of 15 residues. The germline gives CDR1 MNHNY, CDR2 SVGAGI (reference sequence). CDR3 nucleotide sequence: TGTGCCAGCAGTTACTCTAGGACAGGGGTAGATACGCAGTATTTT. Its translation is CASSYSRTGVDTQYF.

The rearrangement joins TRBV5-1 to TRBJ2-5, with D possibly TRBD1 on 6 matching bases. The germline V gene encodes CDR1 SGHRS and CDR2 YFSETQ. The CDR3 covers 14 residues. Trimming removed 4 bases from V and 3 bases from J, with 13 bases in between. CDR3 sequence: CASSTGTPKETQYF. For the CDR3, the DNA is TGCGCCAGCAGCACCGGGACACCTAAAGAGACCCAGTACTTC.

This clone was detected a few times. The chain joins TRBV5-1 to TRBJ2-7, with 8 positions matching TRBD1. Germline CDR1 and CDR2: SGHRS and YFSETQ. The CDR3 is 15 amino acids. Trimming removed 1 base from V and 1 base from J; junction bases left unmatched: 4. The CDR3 DNA reads TGCGCCAGCAGCTTGCCGCAGGGGGCTTCCTACGAGCAGTACTTC. Translation gives CASSLPQGASYEQYF.

This clone was observed a handful of times. The junction differs from germline at one of its ends, possibly a read error. This chain uses TRBV29-1 with TRBJ1-2; no reliable D call. Germline loops: CDR1 SQVTM, CDR2 ANQGSEA. This CDR3 region has 11 residues. This CDR3 is CCVGEDNGYTF. In DNA, the CDR3 is TGCTGCGTTGGAGAGGATAATGGCTACACCTTC.

V gene TRBV4-2 combines with J gene TRBJ2-2; the D gene is possibly TRBD1 (6 bases). Between the trimmed V and J ends, which lost 3 bases and 1 base, there was a span of 12 bases. Germline CDR1 LGHNA, CDR2 YNFKEQ. CDR3 length equals 16 residues. Here the CDR3 reads CASSQGGTRNTGELFF. CDR3 DNA: TGTGCCAGCAGCCAGGGTGGGACACGGAACACCGGGGAGCTGTTTTTT.

This clone was counted a few times. J is TRBJ1-3 and V is TRBV9; no clear D gene. The germline V and J ends were trimmed by 3 bases and 4 bases, with 14 bases remaining between them. This CDR3 is 15 amino acids long. Germline CDR1 and CDR2: SGDLS and YYNGEE. DNA of the CDR3: TGTGCCAGCAGCGCGACCGGGAGCCAAGGAAACACCATATATTTT. Its protein is CASSATGSQGNTIYF. The entire variable domain, with the rest obtained from reference TRBV9 and TRBJ1-3, is as follows: DSGVTQTPKHLITATGQRVTLRCSPRSGDLSVYWYQQSLDQGLQFLIQYYNGEERAKGNILERFSAQQFPDLHSELNLSSLELGDSALYFCASSATGSQGNTIYFGEGSWLTVV.

This clone was detected only a few times. The V gene is TRBV30, the J gene TRBJ2-2; D might be TRBD1 (5 bases). V lost 5 bases and J 7 bases, leaving 14 bases between the germline ends. The CDR3 length is 13 residues. Germline CDR1 and CDR2: GTSNPN and SVGIG (reference sequence). CDR3 region: CAWAGQAVGELFF. The CDR3 DNA reads as TGTGCCTGGGCAGGGCAGGCGGTCGGGGAGCTGTTTTTT.

This clone was observed a handful of times. This chain connects TRBV30 to TRBJ2-7; weak D call: TRBD1 (5 bases). From germline, CDR1 is GTSNPN and CDR2 SVGIG (reference sequence). V lost 3 bases, J lost 0 bases, and 12 bases lay in between. The CDR3 has 14 amino acids. CDR3 amino acids: CAWSPMTASYEQYF. CDR3 nucleotide sequence: TGTGCCTGGAGCCCCATGACAGCCTCCTACGAGCAGTACTTC.

This clone occurred a few times. CDR3 residues: CASSHRLAGATDTQYF. DNA for the CDR3: TGCGCCAGCAGCCACCGACTAGCGGGGGCAACAGATACGCAGTATTTT. The genes are TRBV4-3 and TRBJ2-3; TRBD2 matches at 12 bases. The CDR3 is made up of 16 amino acids. The J segment lost 3 bases and the V segment lost 3 bases, leaving 4 bases of the junction unmatched. The germline V gene encodes CDR1 LGHNA and CDR2 YSLEER.

This chain uses TRBV18 with TRBJ2-7; D is uncertain. The V end was cut by 2 bases, the J end by 6 bases, with 11 bases between. Germline CDR1 is KGHSH and CDR2 is LQKENI. The CDR3 covers 13 residues. The DNA of the CDR3 is TGTGCCAGCTCACCAATGACCCGATCCGAGCAGTACTTC. It yields the protein CASSPMTRSEQYF.

This clone has just a few counts. V is TRBV9 and J is TRBJ1-6; unclear D gene. Germline loops: CDR1 SGDLS, CDR2 YYNGEE. This CDR3 has 16 residues. Trimming cost V 4 bases and J 7 bases, with 18 bases left between them. The CDR3 region has the DNA TGTGCCAGCAGCCTGGGAGGCGTACGTAAGAATTCACCCCTCCACTTT. Its translation: CASSLGGVRKNSPLHF. Filled out from reference TRBV9 and TRBJ1-6, the complete variable domain reads DSGVTQTPKHLITATGQRVTLRCSPRSGDLSVYWYQQSLDQGLQFLIQYYNGEERAKGNILERFSAQQFPDLHSELNLSSLELGDSALYFCASSLGGVRKNSPLHFGNGTRLTVT.

This clone was seen a few times. J is TRBJ1-4 and V is TRBV30, with TRBD1 identical over 9 bases. With V trimmed by 8 bases and J by 7 bases, 5 bases remained unmatched. Germline CDR1 GTSNPN, CDR2 SVGIG (reference sequence). The CDR3 is 12 amino acids. The CDR3 region is CAGQGLGEKLFF. For the CDR3, the DNA is TGTGCCGGACAGGGGCTCGGTGAAAAACTGTTTTTT.

This clone was counted between two and nine times. The chain employs TRBV11-2 and TRBJ2-7; no clear D. Trimming stripped 5 bases from V and 4 bases from J, with 12 bases between. The CDR3 contains 13 residues. The germline CDR1 and CDR2 sequences are SGHAT and FQNNGV. The CDR3 DNA follows: TGTGCCAGCAGCCTAAGACCGGAGTACGAGCAGTACTTC. As protein: CASSLRPEYEQYF.

V gene TRBV15 combines with J gene TRBJ1-5; D is uncertain. With 5 bases removed from V and 2 bases from J, the gap between germline ends came to 13 bases. This CDR3 is built from 15 residues. CDR1 is LNHNV, CDR2 YYDKDF, per germline (reference sequence). The CDR3 reads CATSSPQSGNQPQHF. As DNA, the CDR3 is TGTGCCACCAGCTCTCCACAATCAGGCAATCAGCCCCAGCATTTT. Looking up the rest from reference TRBV15 and TRBJ1-5 gives the full variable domain: DAMVIQNPRYQVTQFGKPVTLSCSQTLNHNVMYWYQQKSSQAPKLLFHYYDKDFNNEADTPDNFQSRRPNTSFCFLDIRSPGLGDTAMYLCATSSPQSGNQPQHFGDGTRLSIL.

In this sample, this clone turned up a few times. Other DNA sequences from this sample encode an identical CDR3 as well. The J gene is TRBJ2-1, the V gene TRBV9; D possibly corresponds to TRBD2 (5 bases). Germline V gene data show CDR1 as SGDLS and CDR2 as YYNGEE. This CDR3 is built from 15 residues. The V end was cut by 0 bases, the J end by 0 bases, with 7 bases between. The DNA of the CDR3 is TGTGCCAGCAGCGTAGTAGGGAGCTCCTACAATGAGCAGTTCTTC. Encoded protein: CASSVVGSSYNEQFF. Full variable domain (rest looked up from reference TRBV9 and TRBJ2-1): DSGVTQTPKHLITATGQRVTLRCSPRSGDLSVYWYQQSLDQGLQFLIQYYNGEERAKGNILERFSAQQFPDLHSELNLSSLELGDSALYFCASSVVGSSYNEQFFGPGTRLTVL.

For this clone: The same CDR3 can be traced to other DNA sequences in this sample. The rearrangement uses TRBV6-1 and TRBJ2-4; the D is unclear. In germline, CDR1 is MNHNS, CDR2 SASEGT. V was cut by 6 bases and J by 0 bases, with 12 bases left in between. The CDR3 covers 15 residues. In nucleotides, the CDR3 is TGTGCCAGCAGGGCAGGTGAACTAGCCAAAAACATTCAGTACTTC. Protein sequence: CASRAGELAKNIQYF.

CDR3 protein: CASSLAGRGGPDTQYF. The CDR3 nucleotides are TGTGCCAGCAGCTTAGCGGGGAGGGGGGGCCCAGATACGCAGTATTTT. The J gene is TRBJ2-3, the V gene TRBV7-2; maybe TRBD2 (7 bases). In germline, CDR1 is SGHTA, CDR2 FQGNSA. The CDR3 covers 16 residues. Trimming cost V 0 bases and J 4 bases, with 14 bases left between them.

J is TRBJ2-1 and V is TRBV28; the match to TRBD1 covers 7 bases. This CDR3 has 15 residues. V lost 3 bases to trimming and J lost 2 bases; unmatched junction nucleotides: 4. Germline CDR1 reads MDHEN; CDR2 reads SYDVKM. CDR3 coding DNA: TGTGCCAGCAGTTTTGGGGACAGACCCTACAATGAGCAGTTCTTC. This codes for CASSFGDRPYNEQFF.

This clone was recorded a few times. The V call is TRBV2, the J call TRBJ2-3; TRBD2 might be the D (6 bases). The CDR3 has 12 residues. From germline, CDR1 is SNHLY and CDR2 FYNNEI. Between the trimmed V and J ends, which lost 6 bases and 6 bases, there was a span of 10 bases. The CDR3 region is CASSLLADTQYF. The CDR3 nucleotides read TGTGCCAGCAGCCTGCTAGCGGATACGCAGTATTTT.

This clone has just a few counts. The chain carries TRBV15 and TRBJ2-2; D might be TRBD2 (5 bases). The CDR3 length is 16 residues. Germline V gene lookup returns CDR1 LNHNV and CDR2 YYDKDF (reference sequence). Trimming removed 2 bases from V and 2 bases from J, with 12 bases in between. The CDR3 is CATSRHREFNTGELFF. The CDR3 DNA is TGTGCCACCAGCAGACACCGGGAATTTAACACCGGGGAGCTGTTTTTT.